This T cell receptor (beta chain) was profiled in a study of siplizumab effects on memory and regulatory T cells. CDR1 is SGHTA and CDR2 is FQGNSA in the germline V gene. The length of the CDR3 is 17 residues. Trimming cost V 5 bases and J 1 base, with 19 bases left between them. Here immunoSEQ multiplex PCR was the method, and the copy in TCRdb shows in-frame clones only, minus some. The table lists 94,000 or so clones, more than 95% of them singletons. The sample consisted of naive CD4+ T cells sorted from blood. The sequence was obtained from a human donor in good health. The V call is TRBV7-2, the J call TRBJ2-3; a weak D match, TRBD2 (6 bases). The CDR3 bases are TGTGCCAGCAGCCCCCTCGGGGGTACATCGGGCACAGATACGCAGTATTTT. Translation gives CASSPLGGTSGTDTQYF.